This T cell receptor beta chain was identified in a study of identical twins. The length of the CDR3 is 15 residues. V was trimmed by 2 bases and J by 0 bases, leaving 10 bases between them. Germline V CDR1 and CDR2: SGHAT, FQNNGV. A single record per CDR3 protein comes from TCRdb applying MiXCR to the 5' RACE reads. The sample carries roughly 1.6 million distinct CDR3 sequences, more than 30% recorded once. The clonotype originates from a newborn girl in good health. The specimen sequenced was cord blood. The gene calls are TRBV11-2 and TRBJ1-2; a weak D match, TRBD1 (5 bases). This chain's CDR3 is CASSLTGPANYGYTF. The CDR3 region has the DNA TGTGCCAGCAGCTTAACAGGCCCGGCTAACTATGGCTACACCTTC.